Shown below are 26 T cell receptor beta chains from a single sample sequenced in a study of patients and donors after allogeneic stem cell transplantation. TCRdb re-derived calls from the RT-PCR reads in MiXCR, one entry per CDR3 protein. This sample yields 200,000 to 250,000 distinct CDR3 sequences, of which more than 35% are seen a single time; 9.5% to 13% belongs to the top ten. The sequencing sample was made of blood, either unsorted or a sorted T cell fraction (not recorded which). The receptors derive from a human donor who was either an allogeneic HSCT recipient or a stem cell or donor lymphocyte infusion donor (not recorded which). It is not recorded whose cells these are; they may come from a transplant donor.

This clonotype turned up a few times. The J gene is TRBJ1-2, the V gene TRBV12-3 or TRBV12-4; 8 positions match TRBD1. J lost 7 bases, V lost 5 bases, and 12 bases had no gene match. CDR3 length: 15 residues. The CDR3 protein is CASSKGRDRGGGYTF. DNA of the CDR3: TGTGCCAGCAGTAAAGGCCGCGACAGGGGTGGTGGCTACACCTTC.

The J gene is TRBJ2-7, the V gene TRBV5-1; a weak D match, TRBD2 (5 bases). V was cut by 4 bases and J by 1 base, with 12 bases left in between. The germline gives CDR1 SGHRS, CDR2 YFSETQ. This CDR3 is 14 amino acids long. The CDR3 is CASSPEGESYEQYF. CDR3 nucleotides: TGCGCCAGCAGCCCTGAGGGAGAATCCTACGAGCAGTACTTC. Full variable domain (outside the CDR3, taken from reference TRBV5-1 and TRBJ2-7): KAGVTQTPRYLIKTRGQQVTLSCSPISGHRSVSWYQQTPGQGLQFLFEYFSETQRNKGNFPGRFSGRQFSNSRSEMNVSTLELGDSALYLCASSPEGESYEQYFGPGTRLTVT.

This clonotype was detected a few times. The chain is built from TRBV7-2 and TRBJ1-2, with no clear D. V was trimmed by 0 bases and J by 4 bases, leaving 6 bases between them. The CDR3 runs to 13 residues. The V gene's germline CDR1 is SGHTA and CDR2 FQGNSA. The CDR3 DNA reads TGTGCCAGCAGCTTAGCCGGGTTCTATGGCTACACCTTC. It codes for CASSLAGFYGYTF.

This clonotype came up many times. The chain is built from TRBV15 and TRBJ1-3; D not resolved. This CDR3 has 14 amino acids. V was pared by 1 base and J by 0 bases, with 4 bases between. Per germline, CDR1 LNHNV and CDR2 YYDKDF (reference sequence). The CDR3 nucleotides read TGTGCCACCAGCAGAGGACTCTCTGGAAACACCATATATTTT. It is translated as CATSRGLSGNTIYF. Full variable domain (rest looked up from reference TRBV15 and TRBJ1-3): DAMVIQNPRYQVTQFGKPVTLSCSQTLNHNVMYWYQQKSSQAPKLLFHYYDKDFNNEADTPDNFQSRRPNTSFCFLDIRSPGLGDTAMYLCATSRGLSGNTIYFGEGSWLTVV.

This chain uses TRBV15 with TRBJ2-7; the match to TRBD2 covers 7 bases. The V segment lost 3 bases and the J segment 3 bases; nucleotides outside the gene matches: 11. CDR1 and CDR2 (germline): LNHNV, YYDKDF (reference sequence). CDR3 size: 16 residues. In DNA, the CDR3 is TGTGCCACCAGCAGGGGAAAGGGACTATCAAACTACGAGCAGTACTTC. This sequence encodes CATSRGKGLSNYEQYF.

The chain carries TRBV19 and TRBJ1-1, with D perhaps TRBD1 (5 bases). The CDR3 spans 14 residues. Trimming left V 4 bases short and J 10 bases short, with 19 bases between. Germline lookup yields CDR1 LNHDA and CDR2 SQIVND (reference sequence). The CDR3 DNA reads TGTGCCAGTAGTACGACAATTTGGGGCCGGCCAGCTTTCTTT. The encoded protein is CASSTTIWGRPAFF.

The V and J genes are TRBV7-9 and TRBJ1-2; TRBD1 agrees at 7 bases. The CDR3 runs to 14 residues. CDR1 and CDR2 from the germline V gene are SEHNR and FQNEAQ (reference sequence). With 4 bases clipped from V and 8 bases from J, the junction kept 10 bases outside the gene matches. The CDR3, as DNA: TGTGCCAGCAGCTCCCCCCCGACAGGGAACGGCTACACCTTC. It codes for CASSSPPTGNGYTF.

The chain uses TRBV28 and TRBJ2-1; 11 bases are shared with TRBD2. Germline V gene lookup returns CDR1 MDHEN and CDR2 SYDVKM. This CDR3 has 14 amino acids. V trimming: 4 bases; J trimming: 6 bases; junction bases outside the gene matches: 2. The CDR3 loop is CASSWGLAANEQFF. CDR3 in DNA: TGTGCCAGCAGTTGGGGACTAGCGGCCAATGAGCAGTTCTTC. The variable domain in full, with the rest retrieved from reference TRBV28 and TRBJ2-1, is DVKVTQSSRYLVKRTGEKVFLECVQDMDHENMFWYRQDPGLGLRLIYFSYDVKMKEKGDIPEGYSVSREKKERFSLILESASTNQTSMYLCASSWGLAANEQFFGPGTRLTVL.

The chain recombines TRBV29-1 with TRBJ2-2; 8 bases fit TRBD1. CDR1 and CDR2 from the germline V gene are SQVTM and ANQGSEA. CDR3 length equals 13 residues. Trimming took 7 bases from V and 5 from J; bases not matched to a gene: 6. CDR3 sequence: CSGRTGRTGELFF. For the CDR3, the DNA is TGCAGCGGTCGGACAGGGCGTACCGGGGAGCTGTTTTTT.

This clonotype was picked up one time. This sequence joins TRBV5-1 and TRBJ1-4, with TRBD1 matching over 7 bases. The CDR3 extends over 14 amino acids. Per the germline V gene, CDR1 is SGHRS and CDR2 is YFSETQ. Germline trimming cut 4 bases from V and 5 bases from J; bases unmatched to any gene: 5. In nucleotides, the CDR3 is TGCGCCAGCAGCCCGACAGGGCTAAATGAAAAACTGTTTTTT. Its protein product is CASSPTGLNEKLFF.

The chain employs TRBV9 and TRBJ2-5; D tentatively fits TRBD1 or TRBD2 (5 bases each). Trimming stripped 0 bases from V and 9 bases from J, with 15 bases between. This CDR3 has 14 residues. The V gene's germline CDR1 is SGDLS and CDR2 YYNGEE. The CDR3 protein is CASSVGDAPFPQYF. CDR3 coding DNA: TGTGCCAGCAGCGTAGGGGACGCCCCATTCCCCCAGTACTTC.

The rearrangement links TRBV7-2 to TRBJ1-4; D is possibly TRBD1 (5 bases). The germline gives CDR1 SGHTA, CDR2 FQGNSA. V gave up 5 bases and J gave up 8 bases, with 12 bases separating them. The CDR3 contains 13 residues. The CDR3, as DNA: TGTGCCAGCAGCCCCGAGCAGGGCGAAAAACTGTTTTTT. Its protein product is CASSPEQGEKLFF.

J is TRBJ2-3 and V is TRBV10-3, with a tentative D call TRBD1 (5 bases). This CDR3 is 13 amino acids long. The germline V gene has CDR1 ENHRY and CDR2 SYGVKD. Trimming took 9 bases from V and 0 from J, leaving 10 bases between them. In DNA form, the CDR3 reads TGTGCCATTAGGGGCCCTAGCACAGATACGCAGTATTTT. Translation gives CAIRGPSTDTQYF.

This clonotype turned up a few times. The chain carries TRBV7-2 and TRBJ1-1; 8 bases align to TRBD1. J lost 0 bases, V lost 7 bases, and 10 bases had no gene match. This CDR3 is built from 16 residues. Germline V gene data show CDR1 as SGHTA and CDR2 as FQGNSA. The CDR3 region is CASNLGQALMNTEAFF. The CDR3 nucleotides read TGTGCCAGCAACCTGGGACAGGCACTCATGAACACTGAAGCTTTCTTT.

The V gene is TRBV15, the J gene TRBJ2-6; possibly TRBD1 for D (5 bases). V lost 3 bases and J 1 base, leaving 13 bases between the germline ends. This CDR3 region has 17 residues. Germline CDR1 reads LNHNV; CDR2 reads YYDKDF (reference sequence). In nucleotides, the CDR3 is TGTGCCACCAGCAGGCATCCAGGGTCTTCTGGGGCCAACGTCCTGACTTTC. Amino acid sequence: CATSRHPGSSGANVLTF.

The chain has TRBV2 and TRBJ2-1, with D possibly being TRBD2 (6 bases). Per germline, CDR1 SNHLY and CDR2 FYNNEI. The CDR3 extends over 15 amino acids. The ends were cut back, 4 bases at V and 1 base at J, with 11 bases in the middle. CDR3 amino acids: CASSGRGRSYNEQFF. CDR3 DNA: TGTGCCAGCAGTGGGCGGGGTCGGTCCTACAATGAGCAGTTCTTC.

In its sample, this clonotype was seen a few times. The chain couples TRBV12-3 or TRBV12-4 to TRBJ1-4; D is undetermined. Trimming stripped 8 bases from V and 8 bases from J, with 15 bases between. CDR3 length: 13 amino acids. The CDR3 protein is CASGAGFLEKLFF. CDR3 in DNA: TGTGCCAGCGGAGCTGGGTTCCTGGAAAAACTGTTTTTT.

The rearrangement links TRBV10-3 to TRBJ2-3; the D gene is possibly TRBD1 (6 bases). Trimming cost V 3 bases and J 0 bases, with 7 bases left between them. Germline V gene sequence: CDR1 ENHRY, CDR2 SYGVKD. This CDR3 is 14 amino acids long. The DNA for the CDR3 is TGTGCCATCAGTGAACAGGGCAGCACAGATACGCAGTATTTT. Its translation is CAISEQGSTDTQYF.

The gene calls are TRBV5-1 and TRBJ1-2; unclear D gene. CDR1 and CDR2 from the germline V gene are SGHRS and YFSETQ. Trimming shortened V by 4 bases and J by 3 bases, and 16 bases separated the two germline ends. CDR3 size: 15 residues. As DNA, the CDR3 is TGCGCCAGCAGCCTACGGGAGGGAACGGACTATGGCTACACCTTC. This gives the protein CASSLREGTDYGYTF.

The chain carries TRBV12-3 or TRBV12-4 and TRBJ2-2, with unresolved D. V was clipped by 2 bases and J by 7 bases, with 5 bases between them. The CDR3 totals 12 residues. The CDR3 is CASSLTGGELFF. In nucleotides, the CDR3 is TGTGCCAGCAGTTTAACGGGCGGGGAGCTGTTTTTT.

There are a few counts of this clonotype. J is TRBJ1-6 and V is TRBV4-1; D may be TRBD1 (5 bases). Germline values: CDR1 MGHRA, CDR2 YSYEKL. This CDR3 comprises 16 residues. V shed 3 bases and J shed 6 bases, with 15 bases lying between them. CDR3 protein: CASSQAAGTGNSPLHF. Here the CDR3 DNA reads TGCGCCAGCAGCCAGGCCGCCGGGACGGGTAATTCACCCCTCCACTTT.

V and J are TRBV29-1 and TRBJ1-1, with D unclear. The CDR3 extends over 11 amino acids. Trimming stripped 4 bases from V and 0 bases from J, with 3 bases between. Germline V gives CDR1 SQVTM, CDR2 ANQGSEA. The CDR3 DNA reads TGCAGCGTTGCTGTGAACACTGAAGCTTTCTTT. It specifies CSVAVNTEAFF.

The chain recombines TRBV29-1 with TRBJ1-1; possibly TRBD1 for D (5 bases). The V gene lost 2 bases and the J gene lost 1 base, with 11 bases spanning the gap. The CDR3 is 14 residues long. Germline V gene sequence: CDR1 SQVTM, CDR2 ANQGSEA. The CDR3 is CSVEPRQGNTEAFF. The CDR3 nucleotides read TGCAGCGTTGAACCCCGGCAGGGGAACACTGAAGCTTTCTTT.

The chain is built from TRBV21-1 and TRBJ1-6; TRBD1, the table's D call, was not compared with the DNA. TRBV21-1 corresponds to a pseudogene. This CDR3 has 15 amino acids. CDR3 region: CASSTQGAENSPLHF. The CDR3 DNA is TGTGCCAGCAGCACCCAGGGGGCAGAAAATTCACCCCTCCACTTT.

This clonotype was counted a few times. The rearrangement uses TRBV15 and TRBJ1-5; D not certain. The germline V gene has CDR1 LNHNV and CDR2 YYDKDF (reference sequence). Trimming removed 4 bases from V and 3 bases from J, with 13 bases in between. The CDR3 length is 15 residues. The CDR3 region is CATSKPGMTNQPQHF. The CDR3 DNA reads as TGTGCCACCAGCAAACCGGGAATGACCAATCAGCCCCAGCATTTT.

The J gene is TRBJ1-5, the V gene TRBV12-3 or TRBV12-4, with unresolved D. This CDR3 comprises 13 residues. The V and J ends lost 4 bases and 6 bases respectively, with 10 bases between them. Written as DNA, the CDR3 is TGTGCCAGCAGTTCTAACAGCTTTCAGCCCCAGCATTTT. As protein: CASSSNSFQPQHF.